Here is one TCR beta chain with its context. Its antigen is as yet unknown. The sample belongs to a study of T cell responses to AZD1222 COVID-19 vaccine. Study as a whole: Second-dose intervals near 4 or 12 weeks were combined. Study findings and constraints: Close to half of spike-specific TCRs reportedly recognize unmutated variant regions. At 160-218 and 743-854, vaccine-associated CD4 TCRs were dominant, and they spanned spike. Donors were chiefly white British, with a greater number of females, and clonal diversity was perhaps underestimated.

Clones were read by immunoSEQ multiplex PCR, and TCRdb kept only the in-frame ones, dropping some. This table holds tens of thousands of clones, just over 90% found once. Looked up from germline, CDR1 is SQVTM and CDR2 is ANQGSEA. Deletions cut 4 bases from V and 1 base from J, with 10 bases between. This CDR3 has 13 amino acids. The receptor's source is an adult in good health. Specimen: peripheral blood, collected on day 0 of AZD1222 vaccination. This sequence joins TRBV29-1 and TRBJ1-1, with D uncertain. The CDR3 region is CSVAPSGNTEAFF. The CDR3 DNA sequence: TGCAGCGTTGCCCCCTCGGGGAACACTGAAGCTTTCTTT.